These T cell receptor beta chains were read from a single sample in a study of blood T cells in healthy people across ages. TCRdb used MiXCR to reprocess the 5' RACE reads, holding one entry per CDR3 protein. Of hundreds of thousands of distinct CDR3 sequences in the sample, roughly 32% are singletons; the top ten hold about 16%. Material: blood. The receptors come from an elderly woman in good health. The CDR3 runs from the conserved cysteine through the conserved F or W. A D gene is named only where the DNA matches it firmly.

D gene | J gene | V gene | CDR3 protein
TRBD2 | TRBJ2-3 | TRBV20-1 | CSARPSGGTDTQYF
TRBD1 | TRBJ2-5 | TRBV5-1 | CASSSSPTGGKETQYF
TRBD1 | TRBJ2-1 | TRBV19 | CASSYLTGGFDNEQFF
TRBD1 | TRBJ2-5 | TRBV6-1 | CASSGAVPGQGRQTQYF
- | TRBJ2-1 | TRBV28 | CASSLFWNEQFF
TRBD1 | TRBJ2-2 | TRBV28 | CASSLSIGRQGFIGELFF
- | TRBJ1-2 | TRBV4-3 | CASSQGDFRDGYTF
TRBD2 | TRBJ2-3 | TRBV5-1 | CASSLAGGGAGDAQYF
TRBD2 | TRBJ2-1 | TRBV4-3 | CASSQEGAGGYNEQFF
- | TRBJ1-4 | TRBV27 | CASRDRDNEKLFF
- | TRBJ1-2 | TRBV3-1 | CASSRTASNYGYTF
- | TRBJ1-4 | TRBV30 | CAWTRGGEGEKLFF
- | TRBJ1-2 | TRBV7-9 | CASSLMAGNYGYTF
- | TRBJ2-1 | TRBV10-3 | CAITYSMIYNEQFF
- | TRBJ1-4 | TRBV12-3/TRBV12-4 | CASSTGGRGEKLFF
- | TRBJ2-7 | TRBV5-1 | CASSLEGSYEQYF
TRBD1 | TRBJ1-5 | TRBV20-1 | CSADTGGGNQPQHF
TRBD1 | TRBJ2-1 | TRBV5-6 | CASSADRALGNEQFF
TRBD1 | TRBJ1-1 | TRBV7-2 | CASSPGQGPTEAFF
- | TRBJ2-5 | TRBV20-1 | CSALSGNQETQYF
- | TRBJ1-5 | TRBV15 | CATSYPRTDQPQHF
- | TRBJ2-7 | TRBV29-1 | CSATKGPAYEQYF
- | TRBJ2-3 | TRBV12-3/TRBV12-4 | CASSLFRLPDTQYF
- | TRBJ2-1 | TRBV7-2 | CASSTGGLVYEQFF
- | TRBJ1-5 | TRBV5-6 | CAGSLNRDRQPQHF
- | TRBJ1-2 | TRBV3-1 | CASSQGGGADRRYGYTF
- | TRBJ2-3 | TRBV4-1 | CASSRRVERSQLDSTDTQYF
TRBD1 | TRBJ1-6 | TRBV7-2 | CASSLGGRTGRSPLHF
- | TRBJ2-7 | TRBV7-2 | CASSSPGGGLYEQYF
TRBD2 | TRBJ2-5 | TRBV20-1 | CSAKTSGGNQETQYF
- | TRBJ2-3 | TRBV4-1 | CASSQAGGGFSTDTQYF
TRBD1 | TRBJ2-7 | TRBV10-3 | CAISWDRSATYEQYF
TRBD1 | TRBJ2-7 | TRBV12-3/TRBV12-4 | CASSNSGQVSGYEQYF
TRBD1 | TRBJ2-5 | TRBV9 | CASSVGTGVANLQETQYF
TRBD1 | TRBJ1-4 | TRBV12-3/TRBV12-4 | CASSRTGGGNEKLFF
TRBD2 | TRBJ2-7 | TRBV20-1 | CSARGGIAGDYEQYF
- | TRBJ1-5 | TRBV6-1 | CASSDRNRARNQPQHF
TRBD2 | TRBJ2-3 | TRBV27 | CASSRRGLTSGGPSDLDTQYF
- | TRBJ1-5 | TRBV19 | CASSLVKASNQPQHF
- | TRBJ1-1 | TRBV30 | CAWATGETEAFF
TRBD2 | TRBJ2-3 | TRBV29-1 | CSARLAGLTDTQYF
- | TRBJ1-1 | TRBV12-3/TRBV12-4 | CASSFGFQGNTEAFF
- | TRBJ1-5 | TRBV20-1 | CSARVPNNQPQHF
TRBD2 | TRBJ2-5 | TRBV7-2 | CASSVQRGRETQYF
- | TRBJ2-1 | TRBV12-3/TRBV12-4 | CASTLRRDNGEQFF
- | TRBJ2-2 | TRBV5-1 | CASSSYSGELFF
TRBD1 | TRBJ2-7 | TRBV27 | CASRSSDRGYEQYF
- | TRBJ2-5 | TRBV7-9 | CASSGRRREETQYF
- | TRBJ2-4 | TRBV7-2 | CASSSLRGGGSKNIQYF
- | TRBJ1-2 | TRBV29-1 | CSALTNNYGYTF
TRBD2 | TRBJ2-1 | TRBV30 | CAWILDSGLSSYNEQFF
- | TRBJ2-3 | TRBV12-3/TRBV12-4 | CASSLRVGSDTQYF